This T cell receptor beta chain was found in a study of cytomegalovirus exposure and HLA in healthy donors. Study results and caveats: Being productive about 87% or about 30% of the time was typical of most TCR beta V segments in an earlier analysis. TCR beta V- and J-gene trimming, according to a later analysis, was linked to a missense DCLRE1C variant. A few V segments could not be told apart, such as TRBV6-2 and TRBV6-3, and were left out. An analysis that was carried out later associated 16,000 or so TCR beta sequences with HLA alleles at 0.05 false discovery rate.

The germline CDR1 and CDR2 sequences are MNHEY and SVGAGI. This CDR3 has 16 amino acids. V lost 4 bases, J lost 4 bases, and 12 bases stayed unmatched. Notes on this clone: Its antigen is unknown.

The PCR made use of 60 Vbeta and 13 Jbeta primers. Clones were read by immunoSEQ multiplex PCR, and TCRdb kept only the in-frame ones, dropping some. This table has about 220,000 clones, approximately 88% appearing once. The clonotype comes from a boy between 2 and 10 years old in good health and CMV-seronegative. The rearrangement uses TRBV6-5 and TRBJ2-7; 8 bases agree with TRBD2. The sequenced sample consisted of PBMCs. CDR3 nucleotide sequence: TGTGCCAGCAGTTCCTCGGTGGCGGGAGGTAAATACGAGCAGTACTTC. Protein product: CASSSSVAGGKYEQYF.